What follows are 27 T cell receptor beta chains derived from one specimen sequenced in a study of beta chain features in type 1 diabetes. Expressed TCRB transcripts got sequenced, as all isolated RNA was reverse transcribed. Using immunoSEQ multiplex PCR, the repertoire was profiled, and TCRdb retains in-frame clones only, with some absent. The sample contains about 470,000 clones, approximately 31% of which appear only once. Specimen: naive CD4+ T cells from blood. The receptors shown here come from a young man in good health.

The chain recombines TRBV4-2 with TRBJ2-7; D may be TRBD2 (6 bases). With 0 bases removed from V and 3 bases from J, the gap between germline ends came to 12 bases. This CDR3 is 15 amino acids long. CDR1 is LGHNA, CDR2 YNFKEQ, per germline. CDR3 region: CASSQDRASVYEQYF. The CDR3 DNA follows: TGTGCCAGCAGCCAAGATCGCGCTAGCGTCTACGAGCAGTACTTC.

This clone occurred a few times. The CDR3 coding sequence is TGTGCCAGCAGCTTGGGGACAGGTAACACTGAAGCTTTCTTT. Encoded protein: CASSLGTGNTEAFF. V gene TRBV2 combines with J gene TRBJ1-1, with TRBD1 matching 8 bases. The CDR3 spans 14 residues. Germline CDR1 SNHLY, CDR2 FYNNEI. The ends lost 6 bases at V and 2 bases at J; junction bases unmatched: 5.

This rearrangement joins TRBV19 to TRBJ2-6; D gene ambiguous. The CDR3 loop spans 18 amino acids. With 0 bases removed from V and 0 bases from J, the gap between germline ends came to 12 bases. CDR1 LNHDA and CDR2 SQIVND come from the germline V gene (reference sequence). For the CDR3, the DNA is TGTGCCAGTAGTATAGACGCAGGCCCTCCCTCTGGGGCCAACGTCCTGACTTTC. It is translated as CASSIDAGPPSGANVLTF.

The rearrangement uses TRBV10-2 and TRBJ2-7, with D hard to call. The CDR3 loop spans 15 amino acids. Between the trimmed V and J ends, which lost 1 base and 0 bases, there was a span of 10 bases. The V gene's germline CDR1 is WSHSY and CDR2 SAAADI. This CDR3 reads CASSEYGSLSYEQYF. The CDR3 DNA reads as TGCGCCAGCAGTGAGTACGGGTCACTCTCCTACGAGCAGTACTTC.

CDR3 sequence reads: CSVALDSSTDTQYF. The CDR3 bases are TGCAGCGTTGCGTTGGACAGCAGCACAGATACGCAGTATTTT. This sequence joins TRBV29-1 and TRBJ2-3; D is perhaps TRBD1 (6 bases). Germline V gene data show CDR1 as SQVTM and CDR2 as ANQGSEA. The CDR3 spans 14 residues. V lost 4 bases and J 0 bases, leaving 11 bases between the germline ends.

This clone was seen only a few times. V gene TRBV30 combines with J gene TRBJ2-2; 9 bases are shared with TRBD1. The CDR3 is 17 residues long. Per germline, CDR1 GTSNPN and CDR2 SVGIG (reference sequence). The CDR3 nucleotides are TGTGCTGAGGGACAGGGAGCCTCGCACCGGAACACCGGGGAGCTGTTTTTT. Translating gives CAEGQGASHRNTGELFF.

Regarding this clone: Other DNA sequences in the sample encode the same CDR3. This chain connects TRBV28 to TRBJ2-7; 7 bases are shared with TRBD1. Trimming removed 5 bases from V and 3 bases from J; junction bases left unmatched: 4. CDR3 length: 13 residues. CDR1 MDHEN and CDR2 SYDVKM come from the germline V gene. The CDR3 here is CASSPGQSYEQYF. The CDR3 nucleotides are TGTGCCAGCAGTCCGGGACAGAGCTACGAGCAGTACTTC.

The chain has TRBV28 and TRBJ2-3, with 10 bases aligning to TRBD2. CDR1 is MDHEN, CDR2 SYDVKM, per germline. V was pared by 3 bases and J by 4 bases, with 7 bases of the junction left unmatched. The CDR3 loop spans 16 amino acids. The CDR3 protein is CASSFWASGSADTQYF. CDR3 DNA sequence: TGTGCCAGCAGTTTTTGGGCTAGCGGGAGCGCAGATACGCAGTATTTT.

V and J are TRBV5-1 and TRBJ2-3; TRBD1 matches 7 bases. The CDR3 length is 13 residues. Germline CDR1 reads SGHRS; CDR2 reads YFSETQ. V dropped 2 bases and J dropped 6; count of bases not matched to a gene: 3. In nucleotides, the CDR3 is TGCGCCAGCAGCTTCGGACAGGCGGATACGCAGTATTTT. This translates into CASSFGQADTQYF.

As concerns this clone: The germline gene is not matched at one end of the junction; a read error may be the cause. This sequence joins TRBV30 and TRBJ2-3, with 12 nucleotides matching TRBD2. Germline V CDR1 and CDR2: GTSNPN, SVGIG (reference sequence). This CDR3 is 14 amino acids long. The CDR3 reads CARRLAGGTDTQYF. In nucleotides, the CDR3 is TGTGCCCGGAGGCTAGCGGGAGGGACAGATACGCAGTATTTT.

In this sample, this clone turned up a few times. The rearrangement uses TRBV29-1 and TRBJ2-7, with D tentatively TRBD1 or TRBD2 (5 bases each). Per the germline V gene, CDR1 is SQVTM and CDR2 is ANQGSEA. V shed 0 bases and J shed 11 bases, with 17 bases lying between them. The CDR3 has 13 residues. The CDR3 is CSVEETAGLGEYF. CDR3 sequence (DNA): TGCAGCGTTGAAGAAACCGCGGGTCTGGGGGAGTACTTC.

A note on this clone: Other DNA sequences in the sample encode the same CDR3. The rearrangement links TRBV10-3 to TRBJ2-7; D call uncertain. Germline V gene data show CDR1 as ENHRY and CDR2 as SYGVKD. V lost 2 bases and J 2 bases, leaving 7 bases between the germline ends. The CDR3 is 13 amino acids. CDR3 bases: TGTGCCATCAGTGAGGGTCAGGCCTACGAGCAGTACTTC. Its translation: CAISEGQAYEQYF.

The chain combines TRBV29-1 with TRBJ2-3, with 8 bases that match TRBD1. With 7 bases clipped from V and 4 bases from J, the junction kept 13 bases outside the gene matches. The length of the CDR3 is 15 residues. The V gene's germline CDR1 is SQVTM and CDR2 ANQGSEA. CDR3 sequence: CSARQGLIIADTQYF. DNA of the CDR3: TGCAGCGCTCGACAGGGGTTGATCATAGCAGATACGCAGTATTTT.

The chain is built from TRBV30 and TRBJ2-2, with 8 bases fitting TRBD2. The CDR3 is 14 amino acids. V gave up 4 bases and J gave up 3 bases; unmatched junction bases: 4. CDR1 and CDR2 from the germline V gene are GTSNPN and SVGIG (reference sequence). CDR3 nucleotides: TGTGCCTGGATGGGGACTAGGTACACCGGGGAGCTGTTTTTT. It specifies CAWMGTRYTGELFF.

This clone was recorded only once. This chain uses TRBV15 with TRBJ2-4; D is unresolved. Trimming pared 4 bases from V and 9 bases from J, leaving 16 bases between. This CDR3 comprises 14 residues. Germline CDR1 is LNHNV and CDR2 is YYDKDF (reference sequence). The CDR3: CATSMGYPSTIQYF. The CDR3, as DNA: TGTGCCACCAGCATGGGGTACCCCTCCACCATTCAGTACTTC.

V and J are TRBV29-1 and TRBJ1-1; tentatively, D is TRBD1 (6 bases). Trimming shortened V by 6 bases and J by 0 bases, and 14 bases separated the two germline ends. The CDR3 spans 14 residues. Per the germline V gene, CDR1 is SQVTM and CDR2 is ANQGSEA. In DNA form, the CDR3 reads TGCAGCGTACGCGTCGGGACAATGAACACTGAAGCTTTCTTT. This sequence encodes CSVRVGTMNTEAFF. Full variable domain (rest looked up from reference TRBV29-1 and TRBJ1-1): SAVISQKPSRDICQRGTSLTIQCQVDSQVTMMFWYRQQPGQSLTLIATANQGSEATYESGFVIDKFPISRPNLTFSTLTVSNMSPEDSSIYLCSVRVGTMNTEAFFGQGTRLTVV.

The chain carries TRBV5-6 and TRBJ2-7; D not resolved. The germline CDR1 and CDR2 sequences are SGHDT and YYEEEE. The CDR3 is 13 residues long. Trimming removed 4 bases from V and 5 bases from J, with 13 bases in between. CDR3 sequence (DNA): TGTGCCAGCAGCCTAATTAGTGTCGACGAGCAGTACTTC. Translating it yields CASSLISVDEQYF.

This clone was picked up a small number of times. Distinct nucleotide sequences in the sample also encode this CDR3. In DNA form, the CDR3 reads TGCGCCAGCAGCCCCGGGCCCGAGGAGACCCAGTACTTC. This translates into CASSPGPEETQYF. This chain links TRBV5-1 with TRBJ2-5; D is undetermined. Germline CDR1 is SGHRS and CDR2 is YFSETQ. Deletions cut 4 bases from V and 5 bases from J, with 12 bases between. The CDR3 covers 13 residues. The full variable domain, rest sourced from reference TRBV5-1 and TRBJ2-5, is KAGVTQTPRYLIKTRGQQVTLSCSPISGHRSVSWYQQTPGQGLQFLFEYFSETQRNKGNFPGRFSGRQFSNSRSEMNVSTLELGDSALYLCASSPGPEETQYFGPGTRLLVL.

The V and J genes are TRBV15 and TRBJ2-7; 9 bases agree with TRBD2. The germline V gene has CDR1 LNHNV and CDR2 YYDKDF (reference sequence). V trimming: 5 bases; J trimming: 2 bases; junction bases outside the gene matches: 7. There are 15 residues in the CDR3. CDR3 loop: CATSLIAGATYEQYF. CDR3 DNA sequence: TGTGCCACCAGCTTAATAGCGGGGGCAACCTACGAGCAGTACTTC.

This clone was seen a few times. The V call is TRBV10-3, the J call TRBJ2-7; 7 nucleotides align to TRBD2. The J segment lost 2 bases and the V segment lost 2 bases, leaving 12 bases of the junction unmatched. The CDR3 is 17 residues long. Germline CDR1 is ENHRY and CDR2 is SYGVKD. CDR3 sequence (DNA): TGTGCCATCAGTGAGAGTGGCGGGAGTCCTGGGGCCTACGAGCAGTACTTC. This translates into CAISESGGSPGAYEQYF.

In its sample, this clone was seen a few times. CDR3 loop: CASSLTNYGYTF. As DNA, the CDR3 is TGTGCCAGCAGTCTTACAAACTATGGCTACACCTTC. The chain joins TRBV28 to TRBJ1-2, with D hard to call. Germline assignment: CDR1 MDHEN and CDR2 SYDVKM. V was pared by 5 bases and J by 2 bases, with 6 bases between. This CDR3 is 12 amino acids long.

The gene calls are TRBV11-2 and TRBJ2-3, with TRBD2 matching 10 bases. This CDR3 comprises 15 residues. The V gene's germline CDR1 is SGHAT and CDR2 FQNNGV. After removal of 1 base from V and 8 bases from J, the junction contained 6 bases not matched to a gene. As DNA, the CDR3 is TGTGCCAGCAGCTTAGGGGGACTAGCGCAGGGTACGCAGTATTTT. Its protein is CASSLGGLAQGTQYF.

This clone was picked up a small number of times. Other DNA variants within this sample encode the same CDR3. The rearrangement uses TRBV29-1 and TRBJ2-5, with unresolved D. The CDR3 totals 12 residues. Germline V gene lookup returns CDR1 SQVTM and CDR2 ANQGSEA. The V and J ends lost 3 bases and 2 bases respectively, with 7 bases between them. The CDR3 coding sequence is TGCAGCGTTGATCGTCAGCAAGAGACCCAGTACTTC. Protein product: CSVDRQQETQYF.

In its sample, this clone was seen once. The same CDR3 also results from other DNA sequences found in this sample. V usage is TRBV9 and J usage is TRBJ2-3; D remains ambiguous. The CDR3 is 14 amino acids. V lost 0 bases, J lost 3 bases, and 8 bases lay in between. CDR1 and CDR2 (germline): SGDLS, YYNGEE. The CDR3 DNA sequence: TGTGCCAGCAGCGTAGGGTCTAGGACAGATACGCAGTATTTT. This gives the protein CASSVGSRTDTQYF.

This clone has only a few counts. The genes are TRBV25-1 and TRBJ2-7, with TRBD2 as a possible D gene (6 bases). Trimming pared 3 bases from V and 5 bases from J, leaving 14 bases between. CDR3 length equals 14 residues. The germline CDR1 and CDR2 sequences are MGHDK and SYGVNS. CDR3 protein: CASSDSQGLNEQYF. The CDR3 nucleotides are TGTGCCAGCAGTGACTCTCAGGGACTGAACGAGCAGTACTTC.

The CDR3 loop reads CSVVNPLVGYTF. Written as DNA, the CDR3 is TGCAGCGTGGTGAATCCCCTGGTTGGCTACACCTTC. The J gene is TRBJ1-2, the V gene TRBV29-1; D unclear. CDR3 size: 12 residues. The ends were cut back, 6 bases at V and 7 bases at J, with 15 bases in the middle. The germline gives CDR1 SQVTM, CDR2 ANQGSEA. Together with reference TRBV29-1 and TRBJ1-2, the CDR3 gives the full variable domain: SAVISQKPSRDICQRGTSLTIQCQVDSQVTMMFWYRQQPGQSLTLIATANQGSEATYESGFVIDKFPISRPNLTFSTLTVSNMSPEDSSIYLCSVVNPLVGYTFGSGTRLTVV.

J is TRBJ2-7 and V is TRBV7-2, with TRBD2 identical over 7 bases. CDR3 length: 13 amino acids. Trimming cost V 4 bases and J 6 bases; bases outside gene matches: 6. Per the germline V gene, CDR1 is SGHTA and CDR2 is FQGNSA. The CDR3 spells CASSYLTGGEQYF. The CDR3 DNA is TGTGCCAGCAGCTACCTCACGGGGGGCGAGCAGTACTTC.